The TCR beta chain under discussion was sequenced for a study of CD8 T cells in ankylosing spondylitis. The germline V gene has CDR1 MNHEY and CDR2 SMNVEV (reference sequence). The CDR3 runs to 15 residues. V trimming: 6 bases; J trimming: 2 bases; junction bases outside the gene matches: 6. Overall study findings and caveats: A motif of seven or eight highly homologous TCR beta variants was seen as apparently characteristic of ankylosing spondylitis blood.

Researchers built TCR beta libraries using quantitative 5'-RACE with molecular barcodes. TCRdb reprocessed the 5' RACE reads via MiXCR and lists one record per CDR3 protein. This sample has 200,000 to 250,000 distinct CDR3 sequences; about 16% occur once, and the top ten carry under 55%. As regards this clonotype: The antigen is unknown.

The source is a male donor with ankylosing spondylitis. The V gene is TRBV27, the J gene TRBJ2-3; 9 positions match TRBD2. Sequencing was carried out using blood, either unsorted or a sorted T cell fraction (not recorded which). The CDR3 bases are TGTGCCAGCAGCCCGACTAGCGGCCTCACAGATACGCAGTATTTT. This encodes CASSPTSGLTDTQYF.